This TCR beta chain comes out of a study of blood T cell repertoires in COVID-19. Study in general: Sites across the United States, Italy and Spain contributed samples from acute and convalescent COVID-19. T cells, B-cell-depleted T cells, or PBMCs supplied cDNA or gDNA.

Per the original data handling: Scientists estimated how many nucleated cells there were by amplifying reference gene primers. TCRdb keeps only in-frame clones here, not all; method: immunoSEQ multiplex PCR. V and J calls and clone size follow that table, whereas D and trimming were derived from the DNA. Of 240,000 or so clones in the sample, roughly 86% are singletons; the top ten hold 5.5% to 9%. Trimming shortened V by 3 bases and J by 5 bases, and 14 bases separated the two germline ends. From germline, CDR1 is LNHDA and CDR2 SQIVND (reference sequence). The CDR3 runs to 14 residues. This receptor was obtained from a woman between 65 and 79 years old with active or convalescent COVID-19. The sequencing sample was made of peripheral blood. The genes are TRBV19 and TRBJ2-7; a possible D gene is TRBD1 (6 bases). CDR3 sequence reads: CASSIVAGANEQYF. The CDR3 coding sequence is TGTGCCAGTAGTATTGTGGCAGGGGCGAACGAGCAGTACTTC.